The present T cell receptor (beta chain) was sequenced within a study of T cell repertoires and HLA-DP antigens. On this clone: Its antigen is as yet unknown.

Points from the study as a whole: Against one allele, clones undetected before culture averaged 36.3%; against the other, approximately 51%.

Untouched CD4+ T cells were isolated by negative selection, averaging about 98% purity. Using immunoSEQ multiplex PCR, the repertoire was profiled, and TCRdb retains in-frame clones only, with some absent. The sample lists around 110,000 clones, over 90% seen once, with about 0.27% in the top ten. The clonotype was recovered from a woman younger than 35 in good health and CMV-seronegative. What was sequenced was CD4+ T cells from PBMCs.

CDR3 residues: CARSLGVFETQYF. The CDR3 nucleotides are TGTGCCAGAAGCCTCGGCGTATTTGAGACCCAGTACTTC. J is TRBJ2-5 and V is TRBV5-3; D is unresolved. TRBV5-3 counts as an open reading frame of uncertain function. Trimming took off 4 bases at V and 5 bases at J, with 12 bases between the two ends. This CDR3 is built from 13 residues.